The entry that follows covers one T cell receptor (beta chain) sequence. Its target is not known. The sample is drawn from a study of blood T cells in healthy people across ages. Study as a whole: The capture of about one barcoded beta molecule per two T cells was achieved by template switching.

General study results and limits: What prevented conclusive comparison of naive and antigen-experienced cells was that PBMCs were unsorted. In older individuals, TCR beta diversity per million T cells was lower, falling roughly linearly with age.

Germline CDR1 and CDR2: SNHLY and FYNNEI. This CDR3 spans 12 amino acids. Trimming pared 7 bases from V and 5 bases from J, leaving 11 bases between. A second PCR, run for about 6 to 11 cycles, used a sample-barcoded 5' primer plus a J-beta primer mix. TCRdb called the 5' RACE reads again in MiXCR, with one record for every CDR3 protein. The profile shows roughly 1.6 million distinct CDR3 sequences, 34% of them singletons. The source is a woman younger than 45 in good health. The sequenced material came from blood. V and J are TRBV2 and TRBJ2-5; TRBD2 might be the D (5 bases). The CDR3 is CASTSTGETQYF. The CDR3, as DNA: TGTGCCAGCACTTCCACGGGGGAGACCCAGTACTTC.